The rows below give T cell receptor beta chains drawn from one sample of a study of blood T cell repertoires in COVID-19. TCRdb's table, derived via immunoSEQ multiplex PCR, lists solely in-frame clones and lacks some. Here the sample spans 200,000 to 250,000 clones, less than 85% being singletons. Material for sequencing was peripheral blood. The receptors were sampled from a woman aged 65 to 85 with active or convalescent COVID-19. Each CDR3 is given without its conserved first and last residue. Each record gives: J gene, V gene, clone size, CDR3 protein. Clone size is not always given. Where it is, it says once, few, many or a class for expanded clones.

j_gene: TRBJ1-1; v_gene: TRBV5-4; abundance: NA; CDR3aa: ASSSRSRNTEAF
j_gene: TRBJ2-7; v_gene: TRBV29-1; abundance: NA; CDR3aa: SVEDARGYYEQY
j_gene: TRBJ1-4; v_gene: TRBV3-1/TRBV3-2; abundance: NA; CDR3aa: ASSQRGGSYNEKLF
j_gene: TRBJ2-2; v_gene: TRBV27; abundance: once; CDR3aa: ASSSDRGDYTGELF
j_gene: TRBJ1-1; v_gene: TRBV2; abundance: NA; CDR3aa: ASHTMWSEAF
j_gene: TRBJ1-6; v_gene: TRBV19; abundance: NA; CDR3aa: ASSIETHSPLH
j_gene: TRBJ2-6; v_gene: TRBV29-1; abundance: NA; CDR3aa: SVQWVQGSRSGANVLT
j_gene: TRBJ2-1; v_gene: TRBV4-2; abundance: NA; CDR3aa: ASSQARRNEQF
j_gene: TRBJ1-5; v_gene: TRBV19; abundance: NA; CDR3aa: ASKNSDGGQGNQPQH
j_gene: TRBJ2-2; v_gene: TRBV6-5; abundance: NA; CDR3aa: ASTPTENTGELF
j_gene: TRBJ1-5; v_gene: TRBV7-8; abundance: NA; CDR3aa: ASSSRGQTNQPQH
j_gene: TRBJ2-2; v_gene: TRBV25-1; abundance: NA; CDR3aa: ASSNRVNTGELF
j_gene: TRBJ2-7; v_gene: TRBV7-8; abundance: few; CDR3aa: ASSLGATGYTRFYEQY
j_gene: TRBJ2-1; v_gene: TRBV7-2; abundance: NA; CDR3aa: ASSSGGLLNEQF
j_gene: TRBJ1-2; v_gene: TRBV11-2; abundance: NA; CDR3aa: ASSLDVTGRGYT
j_gene: TRBJ1-6; v_gene: TRBV12-3/TRBV12-4; abundance: NA; CDR3aa: ASSPTGDSPLH
j_gene: TRBJ1-2; v_gene: TRBV5-5; abundance: NA; CDR3aa: ASSPGTGRST
j_gene: TRBJ2-5; v_gene: TRBV5-1; abundance: NA; CDR3aa: ASSLDGSPQETQY
j_gene: TRBJ2-3; v_gene: TRBV5-4; abundance: NA; CDR3aa: ASTLSGGKDTQY
j_gene: TRBJ2-4; v_gene: TRBV11-2; abundance: NA; CDR3aa: ASSWAGAPIQY
j_gene: TRBJ2-6; v_gene: TRBV2; abundance: NA; CDR3aa: ASFQISGANVLT
j_gene: TRBJ1-2; v_gene: TRBV5-1; abundance: few; CDR3aa: ASGGQGNYGYT
j_gene: TRBJ2-6; v_gene: TRBV19; abundance: once; CDR3aa: AGASGAGANVLT
j_gene: TRBJ1-6; v_gene: TRBV3-1/TRBV3-2; abundance: NA; CDR3aa: ASSQYESPLH
j_gene: TRBJ2-7; v_gene: TRBV20-1; abundance: NA; CDR3aa: SAGGGQDYDHEQY
j_gene: TRBJ1-5; v_gene: TRBV5-1; abundance: NA; CDR3aa: ASSPGQGGSQPQH
j_gene: TRBJ2-1; v_gene: TRBV27; abundance: NA; CDR3aa: ASRKTVSNEQF
j_gene: TRBJ2-2; v_gene: TRBV11-3; abundance: NA; CDR3aa: ASSFLNGELF
j_gene: TRBJ1-5; v_gene: TRBV28; abundance: NA; CDR3aa: ASMTGQGWQPQH
j_gene: TRBJ1-5; v_gene: TRBV9; abundance: NA; CDR3aa: ASSVTVDQPQH
j_gene: TRBJ2-1; v_gene: TRBV27; abundance: NA; CDR3aa: ASSKTGGEGYEQF
j_gene: TRBJ1-2; v_gene: TRBV6-5; abundance: NA; CDR3aa: ASSYSGGGYT
j_gene: TRBJ1-5; v_gene: TRBV19; abundance: once; CDR3aa: ASSIAIAGNQPQH